This T cell receptor (beta chain) stems from a study of T cell responses to AZD1222 COVID-19 vaccine. Whole-study context: Pooled together were second doses at about 4 or about 12 weeks.

The study, taken as a whole, reports: Females made up more of the donors, who were largely white British, and clonal diversity may have come out too low. The CD4 TCRs associated with vaccination extended across spike and predominated at 160-218 and 743-854. Repertoire collection took place solely once the T cell response had peaked.

Concerning this clone itself: Its antigen is undetermined.

Per the germline V gene, CDR1 is MNHNS and CDR2 is SASEGT. The V gene lost 1 base and the J gene lost 13 bases, with 11 bases spanning the gap. The CDR3 length is 12 residues. Here immunoSEQ multiplex PCR was the method, and the copy in TCRdb shows in-frame clones only, minus some. The sample lists some 110,000 clones, 93% occurring once. The material sequenced was peripheral blood, taken on day 0 of AZD1222 vaccination. The clonotype comes from an adult in good health. V and J are TRBV6-1 and TRBJ2-4; D might be TRBD1 (5 bases). The CDR3 nucleotides are TGTGCCAGCAGTGAAGACACAGGTATCCAGTACTTC. It specifies CASSEDTGIQYF.